The 7 T cell receptor beta chains reported below all come from one sample, sequenced in a study of T cell responses to AZD1222 COVID-19 vaccine. Clones were sequenced by immunoSEQ multiplex PCR, and TCRdb holds only the in-frame ones, with some missing. Of 150,000 to 160,000 clones listed, roughly nine tenths are singletons. Sequenced material: peripheral blood, taken on day 0 of AZD1222 vaccination. Receptors originate from an adult in good health.

The V gene is TRBV7-8, the J gene TRBJ2-2; 10 positions match TRBD2. This CDR3 has 17 amino acids. Trimming took 0 bases from V and 6 from J; bases not matched to a gene: 7. CDR1 and CDR2 from the germline V gene are SGHVS and FQNEAQ. CDR3 protein: CASSLARLAGVSGELFF. The CDR3, as DNA: TGTGCCAGCAGCTTAGCAAGGCTAGCGGGGGTTTCCGGGGAGCTGTTTTTT.

The chain employs TRBV7-3 and TRBJ1-1; D not certain. CDR3 size: 11 residues. Trimming shortened V by 4 bases and J by 6 bases, and 6 bases separated the two germline ends. Per the germline V gene, CDR1 is SGHTA and CDR2 is FQGTGA. The CDR3 nucleotides are TGTGCCAGCAGCTCCGGTGCTGAAGCTTTCTTT. Protein sequence: CASSSGAEAFF.

This chain connects TRBV11-2 to TRBJ2-1, with D unresolved. Looked up from germline, CDR1 is SGHAT and CDR2 is FQNNGV. V gave up 1 base and J gave up 12 bases, with 10 bases separating them. The CDR3 is 12 amino acids. The DNA for the CDR3 is TGTGCCAGCAGCTTAGGCCCAGGTGGGCAGTTCTTC. It encodes CASSLGPGGQFF.

CDR3 bases: TGTGCCAGCAGTTACTCGAGAACCCTTCGGACAGATACGCAGTATTTT. Amino acids: CASSYSRTLRTDTQYF. The V gene is TRBV6-5, the J gene TRBJ2-3; D is ambiguous. Germline lookup yields CDR1 MNHEY and CDR2 SVGAGI. The CDR3 has 16 amino acids. The ends were cut back, 0 bases at V and 3 bases at J, with 13 bases in the middle.

The table lists this clone with a few counts. The chain joins TRBV3-1 (or the pseudogene TRBV3-2) to TRBJ2-6, with no clear D. The CDR3 contains 14 residues. Between the trimmed V and J ends, which lost 1 base and 3 bases, there was a span of 4 bases. Per germline, CDR1 LGHDT and CDR2 YNNKEL (reference sequence). The CDR3 sequence is CASSQGGGANVLTF. In nucleotides, the CDR3 is TGTGCCAGCAGCCAAGGCGGTGGGGCCAACGTCCTGACTTTC.

A few counts support this clone. V is TRBV6-1 and J is TRBJ1-2; D is unresolved. Trimming stripped 1 base from V and 1 base from J, with 10 bases between. From germline, CDR1 is MNHNS and CDR2 SASEGT. This CDR3 comprises 15 residues. For the CDR3, the DNA is TGTGCCAGCAGTGAAGGTGGCAGTTTTAACTATGGCTACACCTTC. Translating gives CASSEGGSFNYGYTF.

This chain connects TRBV25-1 to TRBJ1-2; D uncertain. Per the germline V gene, CDR1 is MGHDK and CDR2 is SYGVNS. V was clipped by 1 base and J by 5 bases, with 5 bases between them. This CDR3 has 12 amino acids. In DNA, the CDR3 is TGTGCCAGCAGTGAATGGTCTTATGGCTACACCTTC. Translated, it gives CASSEWSYGYTF.